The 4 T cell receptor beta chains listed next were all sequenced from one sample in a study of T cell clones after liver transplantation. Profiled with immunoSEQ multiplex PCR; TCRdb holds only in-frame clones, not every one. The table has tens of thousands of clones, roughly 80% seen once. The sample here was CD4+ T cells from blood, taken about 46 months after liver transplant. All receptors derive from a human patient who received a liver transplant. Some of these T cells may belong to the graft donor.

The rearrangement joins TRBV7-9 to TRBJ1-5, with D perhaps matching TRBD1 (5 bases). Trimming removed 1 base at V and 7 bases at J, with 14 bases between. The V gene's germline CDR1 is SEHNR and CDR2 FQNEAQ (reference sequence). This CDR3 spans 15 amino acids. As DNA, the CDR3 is TGTGCCAGCAGCTTAGGGGTCGAGGGGCGGCAGCCCCAGCATTTT. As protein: CASSLGVEGRQPQHF.

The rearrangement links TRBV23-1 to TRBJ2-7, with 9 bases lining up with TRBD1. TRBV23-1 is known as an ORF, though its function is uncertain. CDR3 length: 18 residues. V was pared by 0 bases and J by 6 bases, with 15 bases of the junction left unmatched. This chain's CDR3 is CASSQSGGQGRLVIEQYF. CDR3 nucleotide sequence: TGCGCCAGCAGTCAATCAGGCGGACAGGGGAGATTAGTCATCGAGCAGTACTTC.

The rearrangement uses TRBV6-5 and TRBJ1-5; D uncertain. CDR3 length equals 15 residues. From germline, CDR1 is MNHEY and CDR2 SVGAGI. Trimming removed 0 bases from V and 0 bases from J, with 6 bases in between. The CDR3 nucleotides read TGTGCCAGCAGTTACTCACGGAATAGCAATCAGCCCCAGCATTTT. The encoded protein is CASSYSRNSNQPQHF.

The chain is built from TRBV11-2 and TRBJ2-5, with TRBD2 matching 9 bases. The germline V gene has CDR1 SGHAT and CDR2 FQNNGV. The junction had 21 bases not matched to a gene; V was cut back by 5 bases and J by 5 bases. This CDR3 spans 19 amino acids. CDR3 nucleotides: TGTGCCAGCAGCCCCCTTAGGGGAATTAGCGGGAGCCTGAGGGAGACCCAGTACTTC. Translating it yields CASSPLRGISGSLRETQYF.